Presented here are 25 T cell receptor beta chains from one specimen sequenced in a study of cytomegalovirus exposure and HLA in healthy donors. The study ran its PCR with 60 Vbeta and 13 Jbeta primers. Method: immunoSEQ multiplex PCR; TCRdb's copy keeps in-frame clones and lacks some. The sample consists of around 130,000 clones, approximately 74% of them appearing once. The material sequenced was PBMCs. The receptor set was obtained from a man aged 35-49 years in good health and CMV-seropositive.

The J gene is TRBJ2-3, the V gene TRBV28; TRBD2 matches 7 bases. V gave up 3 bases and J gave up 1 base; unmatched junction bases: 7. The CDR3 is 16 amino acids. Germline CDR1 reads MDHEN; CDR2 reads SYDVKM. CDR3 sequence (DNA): TGTGCCAGCAGTTTGTATCCTAGCGGTGGCACAGATACGCAGTATTTT. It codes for CASSLYPSGGTDTQYF.

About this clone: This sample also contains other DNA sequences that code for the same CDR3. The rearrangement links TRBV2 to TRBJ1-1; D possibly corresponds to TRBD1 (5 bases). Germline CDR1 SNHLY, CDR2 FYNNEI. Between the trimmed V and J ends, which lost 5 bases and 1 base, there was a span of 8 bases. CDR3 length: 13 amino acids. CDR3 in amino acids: CASSRQPNTEAFF. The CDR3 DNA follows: TGTGCCAGCAGTAGACAGCCGAACACTGAAGCTTTCTTT.

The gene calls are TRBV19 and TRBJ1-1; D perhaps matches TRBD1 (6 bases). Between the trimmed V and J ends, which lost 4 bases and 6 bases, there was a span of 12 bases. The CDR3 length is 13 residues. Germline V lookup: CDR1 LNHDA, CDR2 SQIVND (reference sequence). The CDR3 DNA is TGTGCCAGTAGTAAAACAGGGTTGGCTGAAGCTTTCTTT. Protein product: CASSKTGLAEAFF.

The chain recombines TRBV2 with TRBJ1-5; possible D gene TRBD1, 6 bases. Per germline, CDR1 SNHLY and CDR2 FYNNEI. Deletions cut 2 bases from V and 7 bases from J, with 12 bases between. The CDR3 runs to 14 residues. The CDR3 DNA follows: TGTGCCAGCAGTGAATTGGGGGCGCCGCAGCCCCAGCATTTT. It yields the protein CASSELGAPQPQHF.

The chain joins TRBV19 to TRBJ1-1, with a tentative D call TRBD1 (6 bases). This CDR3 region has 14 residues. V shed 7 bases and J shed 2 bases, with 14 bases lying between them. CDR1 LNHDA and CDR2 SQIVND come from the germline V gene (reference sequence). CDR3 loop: CASTGGQPNTEAFF. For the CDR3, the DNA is TGTGCCAGTACCGGTGGACAGCCTAACACTGAAGCTTTCTTT.

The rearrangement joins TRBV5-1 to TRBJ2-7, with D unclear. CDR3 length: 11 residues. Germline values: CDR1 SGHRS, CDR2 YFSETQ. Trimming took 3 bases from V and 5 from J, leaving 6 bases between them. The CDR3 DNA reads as TGCGCCAGCAGCTACTATAACGAGCAGTACTTC. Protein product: CASSYYNEQYF.

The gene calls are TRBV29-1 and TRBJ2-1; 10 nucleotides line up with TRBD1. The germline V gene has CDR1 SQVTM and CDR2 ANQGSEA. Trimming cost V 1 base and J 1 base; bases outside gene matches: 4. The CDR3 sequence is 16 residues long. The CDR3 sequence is CSVEGTGQGSYNEQFF. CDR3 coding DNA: TGCAGCGTTGAAGGCACGGGACAGGGGTCCTACAATGAGCAGTTCTTC.

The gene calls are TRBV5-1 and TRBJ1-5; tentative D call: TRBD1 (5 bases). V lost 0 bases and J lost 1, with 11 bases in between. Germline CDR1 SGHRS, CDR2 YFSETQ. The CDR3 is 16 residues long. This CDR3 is CASSLDWGGSNQPQHF. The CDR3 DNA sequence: TGCGCCAGCAGCTTGGATTGGGGCGGAAGCAATCAGCCCCAGCATTTT.

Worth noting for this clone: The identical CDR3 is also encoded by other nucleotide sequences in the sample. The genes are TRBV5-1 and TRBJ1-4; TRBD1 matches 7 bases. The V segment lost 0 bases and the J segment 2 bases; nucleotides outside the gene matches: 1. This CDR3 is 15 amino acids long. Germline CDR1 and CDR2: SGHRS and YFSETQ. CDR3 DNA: TGCGCCAGCAGCTTGGACAGGGGCACTAATGAAAAACTGTTTTTT. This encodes CASSLDRGTNEKLFF.

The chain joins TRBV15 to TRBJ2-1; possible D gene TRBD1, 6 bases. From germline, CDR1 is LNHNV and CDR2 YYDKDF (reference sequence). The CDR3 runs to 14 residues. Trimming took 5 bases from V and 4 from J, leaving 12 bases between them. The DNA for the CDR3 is TGTGCCACCAGCGACCGGGACAAATACAATGAGCAGTTCTTC. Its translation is CATSDRDKYNEQFF.

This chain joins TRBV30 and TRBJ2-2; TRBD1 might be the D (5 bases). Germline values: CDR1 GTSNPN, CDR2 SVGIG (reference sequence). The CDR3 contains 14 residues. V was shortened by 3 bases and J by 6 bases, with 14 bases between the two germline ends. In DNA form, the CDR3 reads TGTGCCTGGAGGGGCCAGGGTGAGGCCGGGGAGCTGTTTTTT. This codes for CAWRGQGEAGELFF.

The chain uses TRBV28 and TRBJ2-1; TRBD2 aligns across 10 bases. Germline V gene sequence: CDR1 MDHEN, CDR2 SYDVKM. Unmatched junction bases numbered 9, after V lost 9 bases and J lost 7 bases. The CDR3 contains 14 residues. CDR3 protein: CASGSGGGKNEQFF. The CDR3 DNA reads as TGTGCCAGTGGAAGCGGGGGGGGGAAGAATGAGCAGTTCTTC. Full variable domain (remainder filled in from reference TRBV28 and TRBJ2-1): DVKVTQSSRYLVKRTGEKVFLECVQDMDHENMFWYRQDPGLGLRLIYFSYDVKMKEKGDIPEGYSVSREKKERFSLILESASTNQTSMYLCASGSGGGKNEQFFGPGTRLTVL.

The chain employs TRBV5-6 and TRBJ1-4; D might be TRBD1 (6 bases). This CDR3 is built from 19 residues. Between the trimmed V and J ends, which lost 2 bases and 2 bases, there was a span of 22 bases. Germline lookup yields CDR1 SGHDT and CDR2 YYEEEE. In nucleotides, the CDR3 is TGTGCCAGCAGCTTACGTGTGGGCACAGGGTGGGATACTAATGAAAAACTGTTTTTT. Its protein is CASSLRVGTGWDTNEKLFF.

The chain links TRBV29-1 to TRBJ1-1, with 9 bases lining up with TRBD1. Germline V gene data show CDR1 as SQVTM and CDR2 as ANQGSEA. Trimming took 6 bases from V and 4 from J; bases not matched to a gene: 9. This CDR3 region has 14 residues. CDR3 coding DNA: TGCAGCGTCATACCGGGACAGGGTTTCACTGAAGCTTTCTTT. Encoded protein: CSVIPGQGFTEAFF.

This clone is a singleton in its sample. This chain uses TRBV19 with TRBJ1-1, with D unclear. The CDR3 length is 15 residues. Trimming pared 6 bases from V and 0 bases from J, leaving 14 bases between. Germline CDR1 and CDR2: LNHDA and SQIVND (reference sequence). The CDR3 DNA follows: TGTGCCAGTAGCGAAACGGGGTTAGTGAACACTGAAGCTTTCTTT. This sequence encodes CASSETGLVNTEAFF.

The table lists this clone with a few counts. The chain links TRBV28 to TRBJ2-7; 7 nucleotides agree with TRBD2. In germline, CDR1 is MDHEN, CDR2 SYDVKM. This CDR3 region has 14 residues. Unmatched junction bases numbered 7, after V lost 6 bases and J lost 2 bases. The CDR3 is CASRTEAGTYEQYF. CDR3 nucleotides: TGTGCCAGCAGGACAGAAGCGGGAACCTACGAGCAGTACTTC.

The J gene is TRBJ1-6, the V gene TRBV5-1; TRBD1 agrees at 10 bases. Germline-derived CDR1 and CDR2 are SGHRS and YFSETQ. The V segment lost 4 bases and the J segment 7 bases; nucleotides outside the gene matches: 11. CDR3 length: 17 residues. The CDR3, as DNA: TGCGCCAGCAGCCTATATCGACAGGGGGCGTCGAATTCACCCCTCCACTTT. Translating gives CASSLYRQGASNSPLHF. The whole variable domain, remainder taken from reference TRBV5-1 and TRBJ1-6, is KAGVTQTPRYLIKTRGQQVTLSCSPISGHRSVSWYQQTPGQGLQFLFEYFSETQRNKGNFPGRFSGRQFSNSRSEMNVSTLELGDSALYLCASSLYRQGASNSPLHFGNGTRLTVT.

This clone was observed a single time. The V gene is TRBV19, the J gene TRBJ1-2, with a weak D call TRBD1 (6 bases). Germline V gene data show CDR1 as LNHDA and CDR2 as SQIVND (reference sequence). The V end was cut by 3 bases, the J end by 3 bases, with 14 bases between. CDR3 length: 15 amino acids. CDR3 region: CASSMKTGKDYGYTF. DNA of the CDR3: TGTGCCAGTAGTATGAAGACAGGAAAAGACTATGGCTACACCTTC.

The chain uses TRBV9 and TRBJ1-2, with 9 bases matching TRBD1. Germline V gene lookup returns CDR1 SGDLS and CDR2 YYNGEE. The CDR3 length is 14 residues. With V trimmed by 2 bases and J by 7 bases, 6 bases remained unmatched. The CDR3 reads CASSVHRGQGGYTF. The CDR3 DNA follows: TGTGCCAGCAGCGTTCACAGGGGGCAGGGTGGCTACACCTTC.

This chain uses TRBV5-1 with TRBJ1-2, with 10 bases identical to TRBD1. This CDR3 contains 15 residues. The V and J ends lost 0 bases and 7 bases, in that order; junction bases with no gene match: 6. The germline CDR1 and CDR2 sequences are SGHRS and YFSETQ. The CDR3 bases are TGCGCCAGCAGCTTGGAGGGACAGGGGATGGCTGGCTACACCTTC. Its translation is CASSLEGQGMAGYTF. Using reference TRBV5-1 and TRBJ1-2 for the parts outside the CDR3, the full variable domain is KAGVTQTPRYLIKTRGQQVTLSCSPISGHRSVSWYQQTPGQGLQFLFEYFSETQRNKGNFPGRFSGRQFSNSRSEMNVSTLELGDSALYLCASSLEGQGMAGYTFGSGTRLTVV.

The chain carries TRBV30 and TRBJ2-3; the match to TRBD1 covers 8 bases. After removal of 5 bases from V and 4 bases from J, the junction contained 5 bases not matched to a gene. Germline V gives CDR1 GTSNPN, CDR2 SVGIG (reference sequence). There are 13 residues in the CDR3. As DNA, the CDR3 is TGTGCCTGGGACAGGGGTAGCTCAGATACGCAGTATTTT. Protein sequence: CAWDRGSSDTQYF.

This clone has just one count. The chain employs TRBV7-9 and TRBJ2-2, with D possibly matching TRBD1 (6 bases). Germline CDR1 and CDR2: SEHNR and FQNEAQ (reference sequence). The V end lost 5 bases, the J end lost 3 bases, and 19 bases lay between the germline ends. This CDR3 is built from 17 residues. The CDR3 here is CASSTPMTSGDTGELFF. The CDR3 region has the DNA TGTGCCAGCAGCACCCCCATGACCTCAGGGGACACCGGGGAGCTGTTTTTT.

CDR3: CASSLGDTGNTIYF. CDR3 in DNA: TGTGCCAGCAGTCTCGGCGACACCGGAAACACCATATATTTT. The chain uses TRBV7-9 and TRBJ1-3; no reliable D call. CDR3 length equals 14 residues. Germline V gene sequence: CDR1 SEHNR, CDR2 FQNEAQ (reference sequence). Trimming took off 6 bases at V and 4 bases at J, with 13 bases between the two ends. Complete variable domain (other parts from reference TRBV7-9 and TRBJ1-3): DTGVSQNPRHKITKRGQNVTFRCDPISEHNRLYWYRQTLGQGPEFLTYFQNEAQLEKSRLLSDRFSAERPKGSFSTLEIQRTEQGDSAMYLCASSLGDTGNTIYFGEGSWLTVV.

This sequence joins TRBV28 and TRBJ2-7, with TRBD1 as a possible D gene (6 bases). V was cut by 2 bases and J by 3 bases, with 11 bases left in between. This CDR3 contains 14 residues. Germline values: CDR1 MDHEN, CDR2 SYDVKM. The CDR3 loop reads CASSLPQTGYEQYF. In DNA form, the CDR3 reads TGTGCCAGCAGTTTACCACAGACAGGCTACGAGCAGTACTTC.

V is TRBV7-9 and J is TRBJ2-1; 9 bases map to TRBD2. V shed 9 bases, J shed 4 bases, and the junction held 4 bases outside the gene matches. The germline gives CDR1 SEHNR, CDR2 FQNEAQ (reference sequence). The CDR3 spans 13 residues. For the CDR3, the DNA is TGTGCCAGTTTAGCGGGAGAATACAATGAGCAGTTCTTC. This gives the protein CASLAGEYNEQFF.